These T cell receptor beta chains were read from a single sample in a study of technical replicates of blood from a handful of donors. Profiling relied on immunoSEQ multiplex PCR, and the TCRdb table lists in-frame clones only, not all of them. The repertoire holds some 99,000 clones, with roughly 96% as singletons. The sequencing sample was made of T cells isolated from PBMCs. The receptor source for this set is a human donor in good health. CDR3s include the opening cysteine and the closing phenylalanine or tryptophan. The D gene is left open where the match is weak. Clone size, where shown, is once, few, many, or a class for clones that have expanded.

v_gene: TRBV4-1
abundance: NA
j_gene: TRBJ2-3
d_gene: TRBD1
CDR3aa: CASSQRASQGADTQYF
CDR3nt: TGCGCCAGCAGCCAAAGGGCGTCCCAGGGGGCAGATACGCAGTATTTT

v_gene: TRBV7-9
abundance: NA
j_gene: TRBJ2-2
d_gene: NA
CDR3aa: CASSPDSFSPGELFF
CDR3nt: TGTGCCAGCAGCCCCGACAGTTTCTCCCCCGGGGAGCTGTTTTTT

v_gene: TRBV2
abundance: NA
j_gene: TRBJ2-7
d_gene: TRBD2
CDR3aa: CARSGEAGGRYEQYF
CDR3nt: TGTGCCAGGAGTGGGGAGGCGGGGGGCCGCTACGAGCAGTACTTC

v_gene: TRBV7-2
abundance: NA
j_gene: TRBJ1-3
d_gene: NA
CDR3aa: CASAGPGNTIYF
CDR3nt: TGTGCCAGCGCAGGGCCGGGAAACACCATATATTTT

v_gene: TRBV19
abundance: NA
j_gene: TRBJ2-3
d_gene: TRBD2
CDR3aa: CASSRPSGVDTQYF
CDR3nt: TGTGCCAGTAGTCGGCCTAGCGGGGTGGATACGCAGTATTTT

v_gene: TRBV4-1
abundance: NA
j_gene: TRBJ2-5
d_gene: NA
CDR3aa: CASSQGAAQETQYF
CDR3nt: TGCGCCAGCAGCCAAGGAGCGGCACAAGAGACCCAGTACTTC

v_gene: TRBV7-7
abundance: NA
j_gene: TRBJ2-1
d_gene: TRBD2
CDR3aa: CASSLVPGTSGVYNEQFF
CDR3nt: TGTGCTAGCAGCTTAGTCCCCGGAACTAGCGGGGTTTACAATGAGCAGTTCTTC

v_gene: TRBV21-1
abundance: NA
j_gene: TRBJ2-1
d_gene: NA
CDR3aa: CASSKAGRDRGYNEQFF
CDR3nt: TGTGCCAGCAGCAAAGCGGGTAGGGACAGGGGATACAATGAGCAGTTCTTC

v_gene: TRBV9
abundance: NA
j_gene: TRBJ2-5
d_gene: NA
CDR3aa: CASSPRTGEETQYF
CDR3nt: TGTGCCAGCAGCCCGAGGACGGGGGAAGAGACCCAGTACTTC

v_gene: TRBV11-2
abundance: NA
j_gene: TRBJ1-2
d_gene: NA
CDR3aa: CASSSPRRGNYGYTF
CDR3nt: TGTGCCAGCAGTAGTCCTCGCAGGGGCAACTATGGCTACACCTTC

v_gene: TRBV27
abundance: NA
j_gene: TRBJ2-1
d_gene: TRBD2
CDR3aa: CASSLIAGGSYNEQFF
CDR3nt: TGTGCCAGCAGTCTCATAGCGGGAGGGTCCTACAATGAGCAGTTCTTC

v_gene: TRBV6-6
abundance: NA
j_gene: TRBJ2-7
d_gene: NA
CDR3aa: CASSHLESSYEQYF
CDR3nt: TGTGCCAGCAGTCACTTAGAGAGCTCCTACGAGCAGTACTTC

v_gene: TRBV19
abundance: NA
j_gene: TRBJ1-1
d_gene: NA
CDR3aa: CASSISGRETEAFF
CDR3nt: TGTGCCAGTAGTATATCGGGTCGGGAGACTGAAGCTTTCTTT

v_gene: TRBV27
abundance: NA
j_gene: TRBJ1-5
d_gene: NA
CDR3aa: CASSTQDSSQPQHF
CDR3nt: TGTGCCAGCAGTACACAGGACAGCAGTCAGCCCCAGCATTTT

v_gene: TRBV7-8
abundance: once
j_gene: TRBJ1-4
d_gene: NA
CDR3aa: CASSFPIDRIDEKLFF
CDR3nt: TGTGCCAGCAGCTTCCCGATAGACAGGATAGATGAAAAACTGTTTTTT

v_gene: TRBV29-1
abundance: NA
j_gene: TRBJ1-2
d_gene: NA
CDR3aa: CSVEATRTEGDYGYTF
CDR3nt: TGCAGCGTTGAAGCGACACGGACTGAGGGTGACTATGGCTACACCTTC

v_gene: TRBV6-1
abundance: NA
j_gene: TRBJ2-7
d_gene: NA
CDR3aa: CASSARGSSAEQYF
CDR3nt: TGTGCCAGCAGTGCCCGGGGATCTAGCGCCGAGCAGTACTTC

v_gene: TRBV9
abundance: NA
j_gene: TRBJ1-1
d_gene: TRBD1
CDR3aa: CASSGWDRGRSTEAFF
CDR3nt: TGTGCCAGCAGCGGGTGGGACAGGGGAAGGAGCACTGAAGCTTTCTTT

v_gene: TRBV27
abundance: NA
j_gene: TRBJ2-7
d_gene: TRBD2
CDR3aa: CASSLTAGGSYEQYF
CDR3nt: TGTGCCAGCAGTTTAACAGCGGGAGGGTCCTACGAGCAGTACTTC

v_gene: TRBV5-8
abundance: NA
j_gene: TRBJ2-2
d_gene: NA
CDR3aa: CASSSGVRELFF
CDR3nt: TGTGCCAGCAGCTCAGGGGTCCGGGAGCTGTTTTTT

v_gene: TRBV5-4
abundance: NA
j_gene: TRBJ2-2
d_gene: TRBD2
CDR3aa: CASSRLAGDTGELFF
CDR3nt: TGTGCCAGCAGCCGACTAGCGGGAGATACCGGGGAGCTGTTTTTT

v_gene: TRBV10-2
abundance: NA
j_gene: TRBJ1-2
d_gene: TRBD1
CDR3aa: CASRGQGTTNYGYTF
CDR3nt: TGCGCCAGCAGAGGACAGGGGACTACAAACTATGGCTACACCTTC

v_gene: TRBV6-5
abundance: NA
j_gene: TRBJ2-7
d_gene: NA
CDR3aa: CASSRDRKAKYF
CDR3nt: TGTGCCAGCAGCCGCGACAGGAAAGCAAAGTACTTC

v_gene: TRBV10-3
abundance: NA
j_gene: TRBJ2-7
d_gene: NA
CDR3aa: CAISDPGSGDYEQYF
CDR3nt: TGTGCCATCAGTGACCCCGGGAGTGGGGACTACGAGCAGTACTTC

v_gene: TRBV7-9
abundance: NA
j_gene: TRBJ2-2
d_gene: TRBD1
CDR3aa: CASSLGRTGGETGELFF
CDR3nt: TGTGCCAGCAGCTTAGGACGGACAGGGGGTGAAACCGGGGAGCTGTTTTTT

v_gene: TRBV6-1
abundance: NA
j_gene: TRBJ2-7
d_gene: NA
CDR3aa: CASSEVQGGTDYEQYF
CDR3nt: TGTGCCAGCAGTGAAGTGCAGGGCGGGACCGATTACGAGCAGTACTTC

v_gene: TRBV6-6
abundance: NA
j_gene: TRBJ2-2
d_gene: TRBD2
CDR3aa: CASSYSGLATFGELFF
CDR3nt: TGTGCCAGCAGTTACTCGGGACTAGCGACTTTCGGGGAGCTGTTTTTT

v_gene: TRBV5-1
abundance: NA
j_gene: TRBJ2-7
d_gene: NA
CDR3aa: CASSPQSLGSSEQYF
CDR3nt: TGCGCCAGCAGCCCCCAGTCCTTGGGCTCCTCCGAGCAGTACTTC

v_gene: TRBV5-6
abundance: NA
j_gene: TRBJ1-3
d_gene: NA
CDR3aa: CASSLRSGNTIYF
CDR3nt: TGTGCCAGCAGCCTGCGCTCTGGAAACACCATATATTTT

v_gene: TRBV30
abundance: once
j_gene: TRBJ1-5
d_gene: NA
CDR3aa: CAWSKTAGSQPQHF
CDR3nt: TGTGCCTGGAGTAAGACAGCGGGAAGTCAGCCCCAGCATTTT

v_gene: TRBV7-2
abundance: NA
j_gene: TRBJ2-1
d_gene: NA
CDR3aa: CASSGSSVPSIFF
CDR3nt: TGTGCCAGCAGCGGGTCTAGCGTGCCCAGCATATTCTTC

v_gene: TRBV5-6
abundance: NA
j_gene: TRBJ1-6
d_gene: NA
CDR3aa: CASSLQGRNSPLHF
CDR3nt: TGTGCCAGCAGCTTGCAGGGGCGAAATTCACCCCTCCACTTT

v_gene: TRBV7-9
abundance: NA
j_gene: TRBJ1-2
d_gene: NA
CDR3aa: CASSLGEHPLYGYTF
CDR3nt: TGTGCCAGCAGCTTAGGGGAGCATCCTCTCTATGGCTACACCTTC

v_gene: TRBV5-1
abundance: NA
j_gene: TRBJ2-7
d_gene: NA
CDR3aa: CASSTSRGSSEQYF
CDR3nt: TGCGCCAGCAGCACCAGTCGGGGGTCAAGCGAGCAGTACTTC

v_gene: TRBV6-4
abundance: NA
j_gene: TRBJ2-3
d_gene: NA
CDR3aa: CASSDRGGTTDTQYF
CDR3nt: TGTGCCAGCAGTGACCGTGGGGGGACCACAGATACGCAGTATTTT

v_gene: TRBV9
abundance: NA
j_gene: TRBJ2-3
d_gene: NA
CDR3aa: CASSATALSQGPDTQYF
CDR3nt: TGTGCCAGCAGCGCTACTGCCTTATCCCAGGGCCCAGATACGCAGTATTTT

v_gene: TRBV19
abundance: once
j_gene: TRBJ2-3
d_gene: NA
CDR3aa: CASSTRSGGDTQYF
CDR3nt: TGTGCCAGTAGTACACGTAGCGGCGGGGATACGCAGTATTTT

v_gene: TRBV2
abundance: once
j_gene: TRBJ1-5
d_gene: TRBD1
CDR3aa: CASISGTGGGSNQPQHF
CDR3nt: TGTGCCAGCATTTCCGGGACAGGGGGCGGGAGCAATCAGCCCCAGCATTTT

v_gene: TRBV7-6
abundance: NA
j_gene: TRBJ2-4
d_gene: NA
CDR3aa: CASSLAASGDIQYF
CDR3nt: TGTGCCAGCAGCTTAGCCGCATCAGGGGACATTCAGTACTTC

v_gene: TRBV4-1
abundance: once
j_gene: TRBJ2-1
d_gene: TRBD2
CDR3aa: CASSPGGTSGYNEQFF
CDR3nt: TGCGCCAGCAGCCCGGGGGGGACTAGCGGCTACAATGAGCAGTTCTTC

v_gene: TRBV19
abundance: few
j_gene: TRBJ1-1
d_gene: NA
CDR3aa: CASSMSPNTEAFF
CDR3nt: TGTGCCAGTAGCATGAGTCCCAACACTGAAGCTTTCTTT